This entry lists 27 T cell receptor beta chains sequenced from one sample in a study of blood T cell repertoires in COVID-19. Clones were sequenced by immunoSEQ multiplex PCR, and TCRdb holds only the in-frame ones, with some missing. The repertoire consists of approximately 430,000 clones, with 86% occurring once and the leading ten covering more than 1.4%. The sample was peripheral blood. The receptors originated from a woman aged 25 to 39 with active or convalescent COVID-19.

The V call is TRBV7-6, the J call TRBJ2-7; maybe TRBD1 (6 bases). This CDR3 is 15 amino acids long. V was pared by 0 bases and J by 0 bases, with 9 bases between. The germline V gene encodes CDR1 SGHVS and CDR2 FNYEAQ. The CDR3 nucleotides read TGTGCCAGCAGCTTAGCGGAGGACAGCTCCTACGAGCAGTACTTC. Translated: CASSLAEDSSYEQYF. Full variable domain (remainder filled in from reference TRBV7-6 and TRBJ2-7): GAGVSQSPRYKVTKRGQDVALRCDPISGHVSLYWYRQALGQGPEFLTYFNYEAQQDKSGLPNDRFSAERPEGSISTLTIQRTEQRDSAMYRCASSLAEDSSYEQYFGPGTRLTVT.

The V and J genes are TRBV6-6 and TRBJ2-7; D is possibly TRBD1 (5 bases). The CDR3 consists of 14 residues. CDR1 is MNHNY and CDR2 is SVGAGI in the germline V gene (reference sequence). V shed 4 bases and J shed 6 bases, with 16 bases lying between them. The CDR3: CASSSLAQGAEQYF. CDR3 DNA: TGTGCCAGCAGTTCTTTGGCCCAGGGTGCCGAGCAGTACTTC.

The chain recombines TRBV18 with TRBJ1-4; a possible D gene is TRBD1 (5 bases). The CDR3 totals 14 residues. Trimming took 1 base from V and 7 from J, leaving 10 bases between them. Per germline, CDR1 KGHSH and CDR2 LQKENI. DNA for the CDR3: TGTGCCAGCTCACCACAGGGGTCTGGTGAAAAACTGTTTTTT. It codes for CASSPQGSGEKLFF.

This sequence joins TRBV6-5 and TRBJ1-6, with a weak D call TRBD1 (6 bases). Germline V gene data show CDR1 as MNHEY and CDR2 as SVGAGI. The CDR3 is made up of 12 amino acids. V shed 6 bases and J shed 10 bases, with 10 bases lying between them. CDR3 amino acids: CASSTGYSPLHF. The CDR3 DNA is TGTGCCAGCAGCACAGGGTACTCACCCCTCCACTTT.

V and J are TRBV27 and TRBJ2-3, with 7 bases matching TRBD2. This CDR3 region has 16 residues. Unmatched junction bases numbered 6, after V lost 0 bases and J lost 3 bases. CDR1 MNHEY and CDR2 SMNVEV come from the germline V gene (reference sequence). This chain's CDR3 is CASSLSPRRETDTQYF. The CDR3, as DNA: TGTGCCAGCAGTTTATCCCCTCGGCGGGAGACAGATACGCAGTATTTT.

This sequence joins TRBV11-2 and TRBJ2-1, with 10 bases identical to TRBD2. Germline V gives CDR1 SGHAT, CDR2 FQNNGV. The trim removed 5 bases at V and 9 bases at J, leaving 19 bases unmatched. The CDR3 totals 18 residues. The CDR3: CASSTRPRAAGGLIEQFF. Here the CDR3 DNA reads TGTGCCAGCAGCACTAGACCCCGAGCAGCGGGGGGGCTCATTGAGCAGTTCTTC.

This clone was counted many times. V is TRBV4-1 and J is TRBJ2-2, with 13 bases aligning to TRBD2. Germline trimming cut 4 bases from V and 0 bases from J; bases unmatched to any gene: 5. From germline, CDR1 is MGHRA and CDR2 YSYEKL. CDR3 size: 18 residues. The CDR3 region is CASSRGLAGVSNTGELFF. Here the CDR3 DNA reads TGCGCCAGCAGCCGCGGACTAGCGGGGGTATCGAACACCGGGGAGCTGTTTTTT.

In DNA, the CDR3 is TGTGCCAGCAGCCAAGTGACCGGGGTCACCGGGGAGCTGTTTTTT. It translates to CASSQVTGVTGELFF. This chain links TRBV14 with TRBJ2-2, with a tentative D call TRBD2 (5 bases). V was trimmed by 1 base and J by 4 bases, leaving 10 bases between them. From germline, CDR1 is SGHDN and CDR2 FVKESK. There are 15 residues in the CDR3.

The chain employs TRBV4-1 and TRBJ1-6; D is uncertain. Germline loops: CDR1 MGHRA, CDR2 YSYEKL. V gave up 6 bases and J gave up 7 bases, with 25 bases separating them. The CDR3 runs 18 residues. DNA of the CDR3: TGCGCCAGCAGACTCGTGAGCGGTCCGGTTTTTTACAATTCACCCCTCCACTTT. Translating it yields CASRLVSGPVFYNSPLHF.

This chain links TRBV7-2 with TRBJ2-5; 9 bases match TRBD1. CDR1 and CDR2 (germline): SGHTA, FQGNSA. The length of the CDR3 is 15 residues. Trimming removed 5 bases from V and 4 bases from J; junction bases left unmatched: 8. CDR3 amino acids: CASSERSTGGETQYF. The CDR3 DNA reads as TGTGCCAGCAGCGAGCGATCGACAGGGGGAGAGACCCAGTACTTC.

The chain has TRBV5-5 and TRBJ2-3; 11 bases agree with TRBD2. Germline V gives CDR1 SGHKS, CDR2 YYEKEE (reference sequence). The length of the CDR3 is 14 residues. The V gene end was trimmed by 2 bases and the J gene end by 4 bases; junction bases not matched to a gene: 0. This chain's CDR3 is CASSFSGGADTQYF. The DNA for the CDR3 is TGTGCCAGCAGCTTTAGCGGGGGGGCAGATACGCAGTATTTT.

J is TRBJ1-2 and V is TRBV23-1; maybe TRBD1 (6 bases). TRBV23-1 has ORF status, its function being uncertain. V lost 3 bases and J lost 7, with 21 bases in between. The CDR3 spans 16 residues. Here the CDR3 reads CASSHRNRVPAGGYTF. CDR3 in DNA: TGCGCCAGCAGTCATCGGAACAGGGTCCCTGCGGGTGGCTACACCTTC.

This clone appeared once. The genes are TRBV2 and TRBJ1-2, with D perhaps matching TRBD1 (5 bases). Deletions cut 0 bases from V and 8 bases from J, with 13 bases between. The CDR3 totals 14 residues. Germline V gene data show CDR1 as SNHLY and CDR2 as FYNNEI. The CDR3 is CASSEASGGAGYTF. In nucleotides, the CDR3 is TGTGCCAGCAGTGAAGCATCGGGGGGTGCCGGCTACACCTTC. The whole variable domain, remainder taken from reference TRBV2 and TRBJ1-2, is EPEVTQTPSHQVTQMGQEVILRCVPISNHLYFYWYRQILGQKVEFLVSFYNNEISEKSEIFDDQFSVERPDGSNFTLKIRSTKLEDSAMYFCASSEASGGAGYTFGSGTRLTVV.

V gene TRBV10-3 combines with J gene TRBJ1-1; D call uncertain. This CDR3 spans 15 amino acids. V was cut by 0 bases and J by 3 bases, with 11 bases left in between. Looked up from germline, CDR1 is ENHRY and CDR2 is SYGVKD. This chain's CDR3 is CAISESAEGDTEAFF. The CDR3 nucleotides are TGTGCCATCAGTGAGTCGGCGGAGGGTGACACTGAAGCTTTCTTT.

The chain carries TRBV2 and TRBJ1-4; the D gene is possibly TRBD1 (5 bases). Trimming removed 6 bases from V and 0 bases from J, with 11 bases in between. Germline lookup yields CDR1 SNHLY and CDR2 FYNNEI. The CDR3 contains 15 residues. In DNA, the CDR3 is TGTGCCAGCAGCACAGGATCTGCAACTAATGAAAAACTGTTTTTT. Amino acid sequence: CASSTGSATNEKLFF.

Only one count was recorded for this clone. The rearrangement uses TRBV6-5 and TRBJ1-2; 9 nucleotides line up with TRBD1. The germline CDR1 and CDR2 sequences are MNHEY and SVGAGI. J gave up 4 bases and V 6 bases, and 6 bases lay outside the gene matches. This CDR3 comprises 14 residues. The CDR3 DNA follows: TGTGCCAGCAGCTTTACAGGGGGCGTCTATGGCTACACCTTC. Its protein product is CASSFTGGVYGYTF.

This rearrangement joins TRBV12-2 to TRBJ2-5; TRBD1, the table's D call, lacks a check against the DNA. TRBV12-2 is an annotated pseudogene. The CDR3 runs 16 residues. CDR3 sequence: CASRPPRVMLQETQYF. CDR3 nucleotide sequence: TGTGCAAGTCGCCCACCCAGGGTAATGCTCCAAGAGACCCAGTACTTC.

This clone has a single count. This rearrangement joins TRBV12-3 or TRBV12-4 to TRBJ1-2; maybe TRBD1 (6 bases). Trimming cost V 5 bases and J 2 bases, with 9 bases left between them. The CDR3 covers 13 residues. CDR3 amino acids: CASSPGQNYGYTF. The CDR3 region has the DNA TGTGCCAGCAGTCCGGGACAAAACTATGGCTACACCTTC.

CDR3 DNA sequence: TGTGCCAGCAGCCTTAGCGGGAAGATATTAAAAGAGACCCAGTACTTC. Translation gives CASSLSGKILKETQYF. The chain uses TRBV7-6 and TRBJ2-5; 8 positions match TRBD2. The CDR3 runs 16 residues. V trimming: 5 bases; J trimming: 3 bases; junction bases outside the gene matches: 11. Germline CDR1 and CDR2: SGHVS and FNYEAQ.

The chain has TRBV5-5 and TRBJ2-3, with a tentative D call TRBD1 (5 bases). Deletions cut 0 bases from V and 6 bases from J, with 17 bases between. The germline gives CDR1 SGHKS, CDR2 YYEKEE (reference sequence). The CDR3 loop spans 16 amino acids. The CDR3 sequence: CASSLEGLSRVDTQYF. The CDR3 DNA reads TGTGCCAGCAGCTTGGAAGGGCTGAGCAGGGTGGATACGCAGTATTTT.

The chain links TRBV13 to TRBJ2-3; D ambiguous. Trimming removed 3 bases from V and 5 bases from J, with 12 bases in between. Germline V gives CDR1 PRHDT, CDR2 FYEKMQ (reference sequence). This CDR3 is 14 amino acids long. The DNA for the CDR3 is TGTGCCAGCAGCTTGGTGTATACCGGAGATACGCAGTATTTT. Translated, it gives CASSLVYTGDTQYF.

The chain is built from TRBV9 and TRBJ1-1, with a weak D call TRBD1 (5 bases). Germline V gene sequence: CDR1 SGDLS, CDR2 YYNGEE. Trimming cost V 3 bases and J 5 bases, with 14 bases left between them. This CDR3 is 14 amino acids long. CDR3 amino acids: CASSAGGYLTEAFF. The CDR3 DNA is TGTGCCAGCAGCGCGGGGGGGTATCTGACTGAAGCTTTCTTT.

The rearrangement joins TRBV4-2 to TRBJ1-1, with a weak D call TRBD1 (5 bases). Germline CDR1 LGHNA, CDR2 YNFKEQ. Trimming took off 4 bases at V and 3 bases at J, with 18 bases between the two ends. The CDR3 runs to 16 residues. CDR3 nucleotide sequence: TGTGCCAGCAGCCGACCCCGGGGGACTGGTGACACTGAAGCTTTCTTT. This translates into CASSRPRGTGDTEAFF.

The chain couples TRBV6-5 to TRBJ1-1; D is unresolved. Germline V gene data show CDR1 as MNHEY and CDR2 as SVGAGI. V dropped 6 bases and J dropped 4 bases, with 12 bases sitting between them. This CDR3 has 13 amino acids. The CDR3 region has the DNA TGTGCCAGCAGCCTCTGGGAGGGCACTGAAGCTTTCTTT. It specifies CASSLWEGTEAFF.

This rearrangement joins TRBV19 to TRBJ2-2; 10 bases align to TRBD1. The germline V gene has CDR1 LNHDA and CDR2 SQIVND (reference sequence). V shed 4 bases, J shed 3 bases, and the junction held 8 bases outside the gene matches. CDR3 length equals 17 residues. The CDR3 DNA reads TGTGCCAGTAGTACCAGGTTTGGGACAGGGGACACCGGGGAGCTGTTTTTT. This codes for CASSTRFGTGDTGELFF.

The V and J genes are TRBV6-2 or TRBV6-3 and TRBJ2-1; 13 positions match TRBD2. The V gene's germline CDR1 is MNHEY and CDR2 SVGEGT. This CDR3 has 15 amino acids. The ends lost 5 bases at V and 9 bases at J; junction bases unmatched: 7. CDR3 coding DNA: TGTGCCAGCAGTCTGGGACTAGCGGGGCTCAGTGAGCAGTTCTTC. Translating it yields CASSLGLAGLSEQFF.

The rearrangement links TRBV4-1 to TRBJ1-2; possibly TRBD1 for D (6 bases). V gave up 0 bases and J gave up 7 bases, with 15 bases separating them. Germline V lookup: CDR1 MGHRA, CDR2 YSYEKL. The length of the CDR3 is 15 residues. CDR3 in DNA: TGCGCCAGCAGCCAAGAAGGGGGAAAGGAGCTTGGCTACACCTTC. Its translation: CASSQEGGKELGYTF.